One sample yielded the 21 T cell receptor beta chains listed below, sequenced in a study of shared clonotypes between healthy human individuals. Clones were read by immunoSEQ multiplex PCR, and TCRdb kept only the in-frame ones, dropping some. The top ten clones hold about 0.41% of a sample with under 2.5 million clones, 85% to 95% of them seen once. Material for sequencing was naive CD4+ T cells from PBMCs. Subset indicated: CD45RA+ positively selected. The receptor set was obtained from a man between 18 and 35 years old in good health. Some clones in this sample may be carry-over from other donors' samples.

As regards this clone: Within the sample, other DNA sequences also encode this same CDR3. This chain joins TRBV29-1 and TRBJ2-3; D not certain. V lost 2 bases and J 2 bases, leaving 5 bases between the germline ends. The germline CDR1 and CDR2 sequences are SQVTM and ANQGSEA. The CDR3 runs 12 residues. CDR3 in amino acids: CSVEPYTDTQYF. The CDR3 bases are TGCAGCGTTGAACCCTACACAGATACGCAGTATTTT.

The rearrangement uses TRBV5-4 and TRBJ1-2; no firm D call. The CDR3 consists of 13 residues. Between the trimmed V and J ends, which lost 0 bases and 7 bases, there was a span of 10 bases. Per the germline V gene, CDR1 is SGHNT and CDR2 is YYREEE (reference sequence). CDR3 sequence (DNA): TGTGCCAGCAGCTTGGTTACGGGAACTGGCTACACCTTC. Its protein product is CASSLVTGTGYTF.

CDR3 DNA: TGTGCCAGCAGTGAGGGACGGGACTACGAGCAGTACTTC. Encoded protein: CASSEGRDYEQYF. This rearrangement joins TRBV6-5 to TRBJ2-7; D assignment may be TRBD1 or TRBD2 (5 bases each). Trimming took off 5 bases at V and 3 bases at J, with 11 bases between the two ends. The CDR3 is 13 residues long. The V gene's germline CDR1 is MNHEY and CDR2 SVGAGI.

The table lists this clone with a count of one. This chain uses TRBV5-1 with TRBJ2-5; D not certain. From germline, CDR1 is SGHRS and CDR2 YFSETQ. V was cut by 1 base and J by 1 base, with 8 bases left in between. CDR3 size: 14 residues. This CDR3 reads CASSLLVGQETQYF. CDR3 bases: TGCGCCAGCAGCTTGCTGGTTGGCCAAGAGACCCAGTACTTC.

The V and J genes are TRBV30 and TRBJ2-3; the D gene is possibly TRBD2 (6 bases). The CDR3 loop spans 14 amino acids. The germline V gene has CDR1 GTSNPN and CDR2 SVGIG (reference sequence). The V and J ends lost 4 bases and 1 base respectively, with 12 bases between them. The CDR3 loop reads CAWTGGTGTDTQYF. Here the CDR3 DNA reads TGTGCCTGGACGGGCGGGACCGGCACAGATACGCAGTATTTT.

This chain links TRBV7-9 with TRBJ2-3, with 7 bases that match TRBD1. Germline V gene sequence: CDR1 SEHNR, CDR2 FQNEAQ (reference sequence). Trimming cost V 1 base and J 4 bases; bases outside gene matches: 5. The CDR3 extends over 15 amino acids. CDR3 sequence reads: CASSLGQGVADTQYF. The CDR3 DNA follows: TGTGCCAGCAGCTTAGGACAGGGAGTGGCAGATACGCAGTATTTT.

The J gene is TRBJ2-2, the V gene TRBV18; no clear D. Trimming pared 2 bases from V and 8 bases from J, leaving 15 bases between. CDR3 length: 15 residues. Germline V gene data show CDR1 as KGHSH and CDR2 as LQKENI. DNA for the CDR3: TGTGCCAGCTCACCATCTTCATCCTCCGAGGGGGAGCTGTTTTTT. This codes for CASSPSSSSEGELFF.

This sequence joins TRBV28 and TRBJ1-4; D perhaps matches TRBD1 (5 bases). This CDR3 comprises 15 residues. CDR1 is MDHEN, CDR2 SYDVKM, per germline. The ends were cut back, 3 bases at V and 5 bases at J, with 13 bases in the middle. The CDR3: CASSFSGRGNEKLFF. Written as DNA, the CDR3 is TGTGCCAGCAGTTTTTCTGGGAGGGGAAATGAAAAACTGTTTTTT.

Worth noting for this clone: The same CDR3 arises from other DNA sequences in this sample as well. CDR3 residues: CASSLLDEQYF. The CDR3 nucleotides are TGCGCCAGCAGCTTGTTAGACGAGCAGTACTTC. The chain uses TRBV5-1 and TRBJ2-7; D is ambiguous. CDR3 size: 11 residues. The germline V gene encodes CDR1 SGHRS and CDR2 YFSETQ. Trimming left V 1 base short and J 5 bases short, with 4 bases between.

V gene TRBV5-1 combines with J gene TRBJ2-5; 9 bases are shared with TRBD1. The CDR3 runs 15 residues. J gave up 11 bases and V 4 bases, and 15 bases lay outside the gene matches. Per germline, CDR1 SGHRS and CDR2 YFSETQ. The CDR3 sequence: CASSQNPQGAGEQYF. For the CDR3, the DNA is TGCGCCAGCAGCCAGAACCCACAGGGGGCGGGGGAGCAGTACTTC.

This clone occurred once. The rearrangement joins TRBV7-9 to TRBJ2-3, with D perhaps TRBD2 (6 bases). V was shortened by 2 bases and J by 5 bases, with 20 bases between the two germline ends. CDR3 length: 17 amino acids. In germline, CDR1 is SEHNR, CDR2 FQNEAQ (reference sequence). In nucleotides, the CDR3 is TGTGCCAGCAGCTTATACAGCGGGCCTCCAGAGGGAGATACGCAGTATTTT. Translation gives CASSLYSGPPEGDTQYF.

The CDR3 DNA sequence: TGCAGGAGAGCGGGGACTGAAGCTTTCTTT. This sequence encodes CRRAGTEAFF. The rearrangement uses TRBV20-1 and TRBJ1-1, with D unresolved. This CDR3 spans 10 amino acids. Looked up from germline, CDR1 is DFQATT and CDR2 is SNEGSKA (reference sequence).

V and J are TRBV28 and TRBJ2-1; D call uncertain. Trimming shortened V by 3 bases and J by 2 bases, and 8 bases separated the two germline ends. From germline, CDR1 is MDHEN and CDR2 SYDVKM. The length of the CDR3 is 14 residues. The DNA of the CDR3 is TGTGCCAGCAGTTTGCGGCTCGCCTACAATGAGCAGTTCTTC. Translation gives CASSLRLAYNEQFF.

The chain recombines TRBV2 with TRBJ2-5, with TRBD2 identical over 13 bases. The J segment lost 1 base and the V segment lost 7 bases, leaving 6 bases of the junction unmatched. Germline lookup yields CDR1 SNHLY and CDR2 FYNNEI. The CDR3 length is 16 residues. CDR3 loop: CASNRGLAGAQETQYF. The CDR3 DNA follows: TGTGCCAGCAACCGTGGACTAGCGGGGGCCCAAGAGACCCAGTACTTC.

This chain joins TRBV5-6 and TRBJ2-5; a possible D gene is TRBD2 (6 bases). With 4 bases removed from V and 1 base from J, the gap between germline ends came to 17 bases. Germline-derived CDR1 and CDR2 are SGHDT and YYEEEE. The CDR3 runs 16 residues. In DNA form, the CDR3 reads TGTGCCAGCAGCACCGCCTCAGCGGGTGTCCAAGAGACCCAGTACTTC. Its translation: CASSTASAGVQETQYF.

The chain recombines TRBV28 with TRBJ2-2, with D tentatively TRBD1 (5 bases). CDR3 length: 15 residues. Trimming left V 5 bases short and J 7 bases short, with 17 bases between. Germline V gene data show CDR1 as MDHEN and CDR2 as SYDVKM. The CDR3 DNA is TGTGCCAGCAGTCCTCCGAAGGGGAATCTCGGGGAGCTGTTTTTT. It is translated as CASSPPKGNLGELFF.

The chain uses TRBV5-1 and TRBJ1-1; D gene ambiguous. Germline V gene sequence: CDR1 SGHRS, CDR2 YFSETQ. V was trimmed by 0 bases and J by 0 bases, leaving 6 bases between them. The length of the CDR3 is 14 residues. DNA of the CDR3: TGCGCCAGCAGCTTGGAGTCGGTGAACACTGAAGCTTTCTTT. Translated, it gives CASSLESVNTEAFF.

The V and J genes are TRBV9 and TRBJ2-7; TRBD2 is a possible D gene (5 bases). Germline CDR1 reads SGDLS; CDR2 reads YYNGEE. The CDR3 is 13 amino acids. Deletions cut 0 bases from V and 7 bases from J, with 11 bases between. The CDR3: CASSVVLDSEQYF. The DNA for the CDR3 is TGTGCCAGCAGCGTAGTGCTGGACTCGGAGCAGTACTTC.

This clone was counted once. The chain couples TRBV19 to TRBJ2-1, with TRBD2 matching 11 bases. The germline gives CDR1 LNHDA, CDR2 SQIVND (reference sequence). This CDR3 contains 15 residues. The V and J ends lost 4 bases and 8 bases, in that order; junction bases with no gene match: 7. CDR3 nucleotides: TGTGCCAGTAGTACTTTAGCGGGAGGGCCCCATGAGCAGTTCTTC. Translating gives CASSTLAGGPHEQFF.

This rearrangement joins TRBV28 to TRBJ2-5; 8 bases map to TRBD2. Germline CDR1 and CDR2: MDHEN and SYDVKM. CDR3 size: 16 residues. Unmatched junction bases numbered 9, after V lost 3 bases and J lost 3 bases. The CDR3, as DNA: TGTGCCAGCAGTTTCCCGAGGGGGACTAGGGAAGAGACCCAGTACTTC. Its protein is CASSFPRGTREETQYF.

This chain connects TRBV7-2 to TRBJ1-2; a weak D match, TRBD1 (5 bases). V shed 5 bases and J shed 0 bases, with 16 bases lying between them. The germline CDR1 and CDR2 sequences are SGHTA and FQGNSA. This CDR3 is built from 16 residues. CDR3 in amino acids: CASSLGQRTSNYGYTF. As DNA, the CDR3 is TGTGCCAGCAGCCTGGGGCAGAGAACTTCTAACTATGGCTACACCTTC.